The clone carrying this T cell receptor beta chain occurred once. Anyone with autoimmune disease history or systemic immunosuppression was excluded. The data derive from a study of OX40 agonist ivuxolimab in advanced cancers. Germline assignment: CDR1 MDHEN and CDR2 SYDVKM. Trimming cost V 3 bases and J 0 bases, with 9 bases left between them. CDR3 length equals 15 residues. Using immunoSEQ multiplex PCR, the repertoire was profiled, and TCRdb retains in-frame clones only, with some absent. The sample lists 9,000 to 13,000 clones; 79% were seen once. The chain has TRBV28 and TRBJ1-3; D not resolved. This TCR derives from an adult with an advanced solid tumor such as melanoma, head and neck, liver or kidney cancer. This material consisted of CD4+ or CD8+ T cells sorted from blood, taken in a trial of the OX40 agonist ivuxolimab. The CDR3 spells CASSFGLNSGNTIYF. The CDR3 DNA reads as TGTGCCAGCAGTTTCGGACTGAACTCTGGAAACACCATATATTTT. The whole variable domain, filled in from reference TRBV28 and TRBJ1-3, reads DVKVTQSSRYLVKRTGEKVFLECVQDMDHENMFWYRQDPGLGLRLIYFSYDVKMKEKGDIPEGYSVSREKKERFSLILESASTNQTSMYLCASSFGLNSGNTIYFGEGSWLTVV.